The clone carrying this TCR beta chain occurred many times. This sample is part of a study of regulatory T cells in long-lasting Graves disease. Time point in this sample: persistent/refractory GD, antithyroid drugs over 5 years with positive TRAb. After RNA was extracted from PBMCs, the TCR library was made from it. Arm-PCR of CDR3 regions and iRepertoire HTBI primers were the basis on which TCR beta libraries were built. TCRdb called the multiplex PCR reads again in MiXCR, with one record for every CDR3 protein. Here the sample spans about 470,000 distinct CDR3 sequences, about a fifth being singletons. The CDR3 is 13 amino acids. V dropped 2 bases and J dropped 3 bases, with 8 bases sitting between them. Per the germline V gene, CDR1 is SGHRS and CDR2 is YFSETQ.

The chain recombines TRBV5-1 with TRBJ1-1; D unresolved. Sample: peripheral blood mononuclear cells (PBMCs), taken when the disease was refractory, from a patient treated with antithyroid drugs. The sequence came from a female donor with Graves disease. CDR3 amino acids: CASSLVLDTEAFF. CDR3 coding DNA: TGCGCCAGCAGCTTAGTGCTGGACACTGAAGCTTTCTTT.